One TCR beta chain is described in this entry. The sample is drawn from a study of control samples from healthy donors and cancer patients. Only in-frame clones appear in the TCRdb table, and some are missing; sequencing was by immunoSEQ multiplex PCR. The sample includes roughly 76,000 clones, 94% of them seen just once. CDR1 SGHTS and CDR2 YDEGEE come from the germline V gene. The CDR3 is 17 amino acids. Trimming removed 4 bases at V and 0 bases at J, with 17 bases between. The source material was blood. The receptor was derived from a woman aged 40 to 50 in good health. V gene TRBV5-8 combines with J gene TRBJ1-5, with D uncertain. The CDR3 loop reads CASSQDRRSDSNQPQHF. In DNA, the CDR3 is TGTGCCAGCAGCCAAGATCGACGGAGCGATAGCAATCAGCCCCAGCATTTT. Together with reference TRBV5-8 and TRBJ1-5, the CDR3 gives the full variable domain: EAGVTQSPTHLIKTRGQQATLRCSPISGHTSVYWYQQALGLGLQFLLWYDEGEERNRGNFPPRFSGRQFPNYSSELNVNALELEDSALYLCASSQDRRSDSNQPQHFGDGTRLSIL.